These 15 T cell receptor beta chains were sequenced from one sample in a study of cytomegalovirus exposure and HLA in healthy donors. The study ran its PCR with 60 Vbeta and 13 Jbeta primers. Repertoires were generated with immunoSEQ multiplex PCR, while TCRdb's copy carries only in-frame clones and drops some. The sample holds 45,000 to 60,000 clones. The sample comprised PBMCs. All receptors come from a woman in her 40s in good health and CMV-seronegative.

The genes are TRBV9 and TRBJ1-3, with 9 bases that match TRBD1. Germline V lookup: CDR1 SGDLS, CDR2 YYNGEE. V dropped 4 bases and J dropped 4; count of bases not matched to a gene: 6. The CDR3 length is 15 residues. Here the CDR3 reads CASSPQGAGGNTIYF. The CDR3 nucleotides are TGTGCCAGCAGCCCACAGGGGGCCGGGGGAAACACCATATATTTT.

This rearrangement joins TRBV10-3 to TRBJ1-2; 9 positions agree with TRBD1. CDR3 size: 14 residues. Looked up from germline, CDR1 is ENHRY and CDR2 is SYGVKD. V lost 6 bases to trimming and J lost 5 bases; unmatched junction nucleotides: 7. CDR3 in amino acids: CAIRPQGARYGYTF. DNA of the CDR3: TGTGCCATCAGGCCACAGGGGGCTAGGTATGGCTACACCTTC.

The CDR3 loop reads CASSSTGTNTEAFF. The DNA of the CDR3 is TGTGCCAGCAGCTCGACAGGGACAAACACTGAAGCTTTCTTT. The chain links TRBV7-8 to TRBJ1-1, with 7 positions matching TRBD1. CDR1 SGHVS and CDR2 FQNEAQ come from the germline V gene. This CDR3 region has 14 residues. Germline trimming cut 4 bases from V and 2 bases from J; bases unmatched to any gene: 4.

The chain joins TRBV30 to TRBJ1-2; D is possibly TRBD1 (5 bases). Germline loops: CDR1 GTSNPN, CDR2 SVGIG (reference sequence). Trimming left V 2 bases short and J 3 bases short, with 10 bases between. The CDR3 sequence is 13 residues long. In DNA, the CDR3 is TGTGCCTGGAGTAAGGGGACTGACTATGGCTACACCTTC. Translation gives CAWSKGTDYGYTF.

The gene calls are TRBV5-8 and TRBJ2-3; possibly TRBD2 for D (6 bases). Between the trimmed V and J ends, which lost 8 bases and 4 bases, there was a span of 23 bases. Germline lookup yields CDR1 SGHTS and CDR2 YDEGEE. This CDR3 is built from 16 residues. The CDR3 DNA is TGTGCCAGTCCTAACAAACCGGGAGCCCCGGCAGATACGCAGTATTTT. Translated: CASPNKPGAPADTQYF.

With respect to this clone: At one end, the junction sequence differs from germline, possibly due to a read error. The chain is built from TRBV9 and TRBJ1-1; TRBD1 agrees at 7 bases. Germline values: CDR1 SGDLS, CDR2 YYNGEE. The CDR3 is made up of 14 amino acids. The CDR3 sequence: CASSATGSSTEDFF. In DNA form, the CDR3 reads TGTGCCAGCAGCGCGACAGGGTCTAGCACTGAAGATTTCTTT.

This chain links TRBV29-1 with TRBJ1-1, with D hard to call. CDR1 is SQVTM, CDR2 ANQGSEA, per germline. The CDR3 is 14 amino acids. The V and J ends lost 5 bases and 4 bases respectively, with 17 bases between them. DNA of the CDR3: TGCAGCGTTCAACCCATCGGAGCTGTCACTGAAGCTTTCTTT. Translation gives CSVQPIGAVTEAFF. The variable domain in full, completed from reference TRBV29-1 and TRBJ1-1, reads SAVISQKPSRDICQRGTSLTIQCQVDSQVTMMFWYRQQPGQSLTLIATANQGSEATYESGFVIDKFPISRPNLTFSTLTVSNMSPEDSSIYLCSVQPIGAVTEAFFGQGTRLTVV.

The V and J genes are TRBV5-1 and TRBJ2-1, with TRBD1 matching over 7 bases. Per germline, CDR1 SGHRS and CDR2 YFSETQ. V was pared by 1 base and J by 7 bases, with 5 bases of the junction left unmatched. This CDR3 comprises 14 residues. The CDR3 DNA sequence: TGCGCCAGCAGCTTGTTTACAGGGGTTAATGAGCAGTTCTTC. Its translation is CASSLFTGVNEQFF.

This rearrangement joins TRBV19 to TRBJ1-5; D gene uncertain. The germline CDR1 and CDR2 sequences are LNHDA and SQIVND (reference sequence). This CDR3 spans 15 amino acids. V was pared by 3 bases and J by 2 bases, with 11 bases between. The CDR3 loop reads CASSIPGSGNQPQHF. The CDR3 DNA sequence: TGTGCCAGTAGTATCCCGGGGTCTGGCAATCAGCCCCAGCATTTT.

V is TRBV18 and J is TRBJ2-7; 9 bases map to TRBD1. J gave up 2 bases and V 4 bases, and 6 bases lay outside the gene matches. CDR1 and CDR2 (germline): KGHSH, LQKENI. The length of the CDR3 is 15 residues. The CDR3 reads CASSLRDRVTYEQYF. In nucleotides, the CDR3 is TGTGCCAGCTCACTCCGGGACAGGGTGACCTACGAGCAGTACTTC.

The rearrangement joins TRBV5-1 to TRBJ2-7; D might be TRBD1 (7 bases). This CDR3 contains 14 residues. Germline V gene lookup returns CDR1 SGHRS and CDR2 YFSETQ. V lost 3 bases to trimming and J lost 3 bases, with 13 bases between them. CDR3 sequence: CASSSMQGGYEQYF. As DNA, the CDR3 is TGCGCCAGCAGCTCTATGCAGGGGGGCTACGAGCAGTACTTC.

The chain uses TRBV7-9 and TRBJ2-1, with D possibly being TRBD2 (6 bases). CDR1 is SEHNR and CDR2 is FQNEAQ in the germline V gene (reference sequence). The CDR3 is 15 amino acids. V lost 0 bases and J lost 4, with 10 bases in between. CDR3 sequence: CASSLAGTSYNEQFF. In DNA form, the CDR3 reads TGTGCCAGCAGCTTAGCAGGGACTTCTTACAATGAGCAGTTCTTC.

The rearrangement joins TRBV6-5 to TRBJ2-1; a possible D gene is TRBD2 (6 bases). This CDR3 comprises 14 residues. Trimming left V 0 bases short and J 3 bases short, with 6 bases between. CDR1 and CDR2 from the germline V gene are MNHEY and SVGAGI. The chain's CDR3 is CASSYSGGYNEQFF. CDR3 nucleotide sequence: TGTGCCAGCAGTTACTCGGGGGGCTACAATGAGCAGTTCTTC.

As DNA, the CDR3 is TGTGCCAGTTCATCAGGGCCGGGAGGGTACAATGAGCAGTTCTTC. It yields the protein CASSSGPGGYNEQFF. This sequence joins TRBV19 and TRBJ2-1, with 8 bases aligning to TRBD2. Germline V gene sequence: CDR1 LNHDA, CDR2 SQIVND (reference sequence). V shed 8 bases, J shed 4 bases, and the junction held 10 bases outside the gene matches. CDR3 length: 15 amino acids.

The rearrangement joins TRBV28 to TRBJ2-7; 11 nucleotides line up with TRBD2. There are 15 residues in the CDR3. Germline lookup yields CDR1 MDHEN and CDR2 SYDVKM. V gave up 5 bases and J gave up 7 bases; unmatched junction bases: 10. The CDR3 DNA sequence: TGTGCCAGCAGTATCCTTAGCGGGAGGGCGGGGGAGCAGTACTTC. Its protein is CASSILSGRAGEQYF.